This T cell receptor beta chain was documented in a study of identical twins. TCRdb ran MiXCR on the 5' RACE reads and lists one entry per CDR3 protein. The repertoire holds roughly 350,000 distinct CDR3 sequences, with more than 9% as singletons. This clonotype turned up a few times. This sample was also put to use in a study of yellow fever vaccine responses in identical twins.

The receptor was isolated from a woman in her late teens or twenties in good health. The sample was CD8+ T cells sorted from blood.

CDR3 DNA: TGTGCTAGTGGTTCAACCGAGGGCATTGAGAACACTGAAGCTTTCTTT. It specifies CASGSTEGIENTEAFF. This chain connects TRBV12-5 to TRBJ1-1; D is unresolved. Germline V CDR1 and CDR2: LGHNT, FRNRAP. Trimming shortened V by 4 bases and J by 1 base, and 16 bases separated the two germline ends. The CDR3 is 16 amino acids.